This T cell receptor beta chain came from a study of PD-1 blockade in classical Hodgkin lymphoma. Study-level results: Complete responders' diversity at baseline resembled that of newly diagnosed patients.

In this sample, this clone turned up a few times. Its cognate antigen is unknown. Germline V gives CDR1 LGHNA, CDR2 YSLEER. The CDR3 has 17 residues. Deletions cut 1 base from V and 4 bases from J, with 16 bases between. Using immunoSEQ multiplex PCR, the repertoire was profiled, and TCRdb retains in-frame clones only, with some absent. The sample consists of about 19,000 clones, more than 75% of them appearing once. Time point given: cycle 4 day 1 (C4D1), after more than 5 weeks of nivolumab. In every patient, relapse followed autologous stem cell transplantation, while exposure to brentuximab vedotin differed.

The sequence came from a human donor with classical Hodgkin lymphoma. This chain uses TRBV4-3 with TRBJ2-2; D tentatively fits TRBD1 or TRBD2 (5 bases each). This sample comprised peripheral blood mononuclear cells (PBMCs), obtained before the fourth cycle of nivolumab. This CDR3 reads CASSQVSPGPITGELFF. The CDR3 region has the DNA TGCGCCAGCAGCCAAGTCTCCCCGGGACCCATCACCGGGGAGCTGTTTTTT.